The 15 T cell receptor beta chains in this list originate from one sample, sequenced in a study of sequential checkpoint blockade in melanoma. The method was immunoSEQ multiplex PCR; TCRdb's version includes in-frame clones alone and lacks a portion of them. The repertoire has some 11,000 clones, roughly two thirds of them found once; the top ten carry over 25%. Treatment in this sample: randomized to nivolumab then ipilimumab (arm A) or the reverse (arm B). The source was CD8+ T cells sorted from blood (inferred from file names), collected from a patient given nivolumab and ipilimumab in sequence. These receptors were collected from a human donor with melanoma.

The V call is TRBV27, the J call TRBJ2-7; 7 positions match TRBD1. The CDR3 loop spans 15 amino acids. Trimming cost V 1 base and J 0 bases; bases outside gene matches: 3. Per the germline V gene, CDR1 is MNHEY and CDR2 is SMNVEV (reference sequence). The CDR3: CASSLFRDSSYEQYF. DNA for the CDR3: TGTGCCAGCAGTTTATTTCGGGACAGCTCCTACGAGCAGTACTTC.

The V gene is TRBV9, the J gene TRBJ2-2, with unresolved D. Germline assignment: CDR1 SGDLS and CDR2 YYNGEE. CDR3 size: 11 residues. Trimming took off 6 bases at V and 5 bases at J, with 5 bases between the two ends. CDR3 residues: CASTNTGELFF. The CDR3, as DNA: TGTGCCAGCACTAATACCGGGGAGCTGTTTTTT. Full variable domain (remainder filled in from reference TRBV9 and TRBJ2-2): DSGVTQTPKHLITATGQRVTLRCSPRSGDLSVYWYQQSLDQGLQFLIQYYNGEERAKGNILERFSAQQFPDLHSELNLSSLELGDSALYFCASTNTGELFFGEGSRLTVL.

The gene calls are TRBV19 and TRBJ1-1; 7 nucleotides match TRBD1. The trim removed 3 bases at V and 11 bases at J, leaving 9 bases unmatched. The CDR3 contains 13 residues. The germline V gene encodes CDR1 LNHDA and CDR2 SQIVND (reference sequence). CDR3 sequence reads: CASSIDREVDAFF. The CDR3 nucleotides are TGTGCCAGTAGTATTGACAGGGAGGTTGACGCTTTCTTT.

The rearrangement joins TRBV19 to TRBJ2-7; D unresolved. V was trimmed by 3 bases and J by 2 bases, leaving 14 bases between them. The CDR3 sequence is 15 residues long. Germline V CDR1 and CDR2: LNHDA, SQIVND (reference sequence). Here the CDR3 reads CASSMTSSFTYEQYF. DNA of the CDR3: TGTGCCAGTAGTATGACAAGCAGCTTCACCTACGAGCAGTACTTC.

The chain couples TRBV27 to TRBJ1-1; D perhaps matches TRBD1 (5 bases). Germline lookup yields CDR1 MNHEY and CDR2 SMNVEV (reference sequence). The CDR3 is made up of 14 amino acids. Deletions cut 6 bases from V and 3 bases from J, with 14 bases between. The CDR3 reads CASSGRRGDTEAFF. In DNA, the CDR3 is TGTGCCAGCAGCGGACGACGGGGGGACACTGAAGCTTTCTTT.

This clone was counted between two and nine times. V usage is TRBV7-2 and J usage is TRBJ2-5; 7 bases align to TRBD2. The CDR3 loop spans 14 amino acids. J gave up 4 bases and V 2 bases, and 4 bases lay outside the gene matches. Germline CDR1 reads SGHTA; CDR2 reads FQGNSA. The CDR3 sequence: CASSLIGGGETQYF. For the CDR3, the DNA is TGTGCCAGCAGCTTAATAGGCGGGGGAGAGACCCAGTACTTC.

In nucleotides, the CDR3 is TGCGCCAGCAGGGGGGGGAGGAAGCCCTACGTGGCCTACGAGCAGTACTTC. The encoded protein is CASRGGRKPYVAYEQYF. This rearrangement joins TRBV5-1 to TRBJ2-7; the match to TRBD2 covers 7 bases. The CDR3 is 17 amino acids. V gave up 5 bases and J gave up 2 bases; unmatched junction bases: 16. Germline CDR1 SGHRS, CDR2 YFSETQ.

The V call is TRBV5-6, the J call TRBJ2-7, with TRBD1 identical over 10 bases. The J segment lost 4 bases and the V segment lost 4 bases, leaving 11 bases of the junction unmatched. CDR1 and CDR2 (germline): SGHDT, YYEEEE. This CDR3 comprises 16 residues. CDR3 nucleotide sequence: TGTGCCAGCAGCCCTCTGGGACAGGGGACTTTGTACGAGCAGTACTTC. It codes for CASSPLGQGTLYEQYF.

This sequence joins TRBV7-4 and TRBJ1-2, with D uncertain. There are 10 residues in the CDR3. Germline values: CDR1 SGHVT, CDR2 SQSDAQ. Between the trimmed V and J ends, which lost 3 bases and 8 bases, there was a span of 4 bases. In DNA form, the CDR3 reads TGTGCCAGCAGCTTCCCGGGCTACACCTTC. This translates into CASSFPGYTF.

This chain uses TRBV6-1 with TRBJ2-7; TRBD1 matches 7 bases. CDR1 is MNHNS and CDR2 is SASEGT in the germline V gene. V trimming: 3 bases; J trimming: 0 bases; junction bases outside the gene matches: 2. There are 14 residues in the CDR3. CDR3 coding DNA: TGTGCCAGCAGTGACCGGGACAGCTCCTACGAGCAGTACTTC. Its protein is CASSDRDSSYEQYF.

The rearrangement links TRBV5-1 to TRBJ1-4, with 9 bases matching TRBD1. The length of the CDR3 is 14 residues. V trimming: 4 bases; J trimming: 7 bases; junction bases outside the gene matches: 5. The germline V gene encodes CDR1 SGHRS and CDR2 YFSETQ. CDR3 amino acids: CASSTGQGFEKLFF. CDR3 coding DNA: TGCGCCAGCAGCACGGGACAGGGTTTTGAAAAACTGTTTTTT.

The sample holds a few counts of this clone. The V gene is TRBV14, the J gene TRBJ2-1, with D possibly being TRBD2 (7 bases). From germline, CDR1 is SGHDN and CDR2 FVKESK. The CDR3 is 15 residues long. Trimming removed 0 bases from V and 8 bases from J, with 14 bases in between. CDR3 in DNA: TGTGCCAGCAGCCAAGATCGGCAGGGGAGGGATGAGCAGTTCTTC. Translating it yields CASSQDRQGRDEQFF.

The J gene is TRBJ2-7, the V gene TRBV28, with 9 nucleotides matching TRBD1. The CDR3 spans 13 residues. V dropped 4 bases and J dropped 3; count of bases not matched to a gene: 1. The V gene's germline CDR1 is MDHEN and CDR2 SYDVKM. The DNA for the CDR3 is TGTGCCAGCAGTTCGGGACAGGGCTACGAGCAGTACTTC. Translating it yields CASSSGQGYEQYF.

The CDR3 spells CASSLATGMETQYF. The CDR3 coding sequence is TGTGCCAGCAGCTTAGCGACAGGGATGGAGACCCAGTACTTC. The chain carries TRBV13 and TRBJ2-5; 7 nucleotides agree with TRBD1. The V gene's germline CDR1 is PRHDT and CDR2 FYEKMQ (reference sequence). The CDR3 has 14 residues. V shed 1 base and J 5 bases; nucleotides not matched to a gene: 4.

This chain links TRBV25-1 with TRBJ1-1, with a tentative D call TRBD1 (6 bases). V lost 2 bases and J lost 1, with 14 bases in between. There are 16 residues in the CDR3. The V gene's germline CDR1 is MGHDK and CDR2 SYGVNS. The CDR3 nucleotides read TGTGCCAGCAGTGAAAATGAAGACAGGTGGAACACTGAAGCTTTCTTT. Residues: CASSENEDRWNTEAFF.